These 29 T cell receptor beta chains originate from one sample sequenced in a study of T cell repertoires in cytomegalovirus infection (dated by TCRdb to about 2019). Reading the label with the study, this specimen's treatment or condition is: in vitro stimulation with specific CMV peptide epitopes to enrich CMV-specific T cells. The antigens these receptors bind are not known. The sequencer listed for this sample is Illumina HiSeq 1500. The raw public data were reprocessed by TCRdb itself: fastp quality trimming at Q25, MiXCR clonotype calling, in-frame beta chains only. Every CDR3 protein is listed once, alongside the most common genes and DNA of its rows. The sample contains 600,000 to 700,000 distinct CDR3 sequences, around 32% of them found a single time. Jointly, the top ten make up 15% to 20% of the sample. Specimen: cultured PBMCs, collected from culture after CMV antigen stimulation. The receptors stem from a human donor in good health (CMV status not recorded). Some clones in this sample may be carry-over from other donors' samples.

The chain has TRBV7-2 and TRBJ2-3, with 13 positions matching TRBD2. CDR1 is SGHTA and CDR2 is FQGNSA in the germline V gene. Germline trimming cut 5 bases from V and 5 bases from J; bases unmatched to any gene: 13. The CDR3 length is 18 residues. The CDR3 spells CASSQTSTSGGRLDTQYF. The CDR3 DNA is TGTGCCAGCAGCCAGACTTCGACTAGCGGGGGGAGACTAGATACGCAGTATTTT.

This clonotype has a handful of counts. CDR3 coding DNA: TGTGCCAGCAGCTTCTTGCTGGGGGCTGGGGCCAACGTCCTGACTTTC. It translates to CASSFLLGAGANVLTF. This rearrangement joins TRBV7-9 to TRBJ2-6; D possibly matches TRBD1 or TRBD2 (5 bases each). Germline assignment: CDR1 SEHNR and CDR2 FQNEAQ (reference sequence). Trimming cost V 3 bases and J 2 bases, with 11 bases left between them. The CDR3 extends over 16 amino acids.

The rearrangement uses TRBV14 and TRBJ2-7; 9 bases are a match to TRBD2. The CDR3 totals 15 residues. Germline loops: CDR1 SGHDN, CDR2 FVKESK. Trimming removed 3 bases from V and 2 bases from J; junction bases left unmatched: 5. CDR3 bases: TGTGCCAGCAGCCACCCTAGCGGGAATCCCTACGAGCAGTACTTC. Its protein product is CASSHPSGNPYEQYF.

The chain recombines TRBV7-8 with TRBJ2-4, with 12 bases identical to TRBD2. The CDR3 sequence is 19 residues long. Germline CDR1 is SGHVS and CDR2 is FQNEAQ. Unmatched junction bases numbered 13, after V lost 4 bases and J lost 3 bases. CDR3 loop: CASSSYRLAGAGGKNIQYF. The CDR3 region has the DNA TGTGCCAGCAGCTCTTACCGACTAGCGGGAGCCGGGGGCAAAAACATTCAGTACTTC.

This clonotype appeared once. The chain carries TRBV12-3 or TRBV12-4 and TRBJ2-6, with 10 bases that match TRBD1. CDR3 length equals 19 residues. V shed 6 bases, J shed 0 bases, and the junction held 11 bases outside the gene matches. CDR3 nucleotides: TGTGCCAGCAGGAAAAGGGGACAGGGGCTTAGCTCTGGGGCCAACGTCCTGACTTTC. Translation gives CASRKRGQGLSSGANVLTF.

The sample holds a few counts of this clonotype. The V call is TRBV15, the J call TRBJ2-3; D is ambiguous. This CDR3 has 15 amino acids. Germline lookup yields CDR1 LNHNV and CDR2 YYDKDF (reference sequence). Trimming pared 5 bases from V and 6 bases from J, leaving 18 bases between. The CDR3 is CATSPDEGPSDTQYF. In DNA, the CDR3 is TGTGCCACCAGCCCGGACGAAGGCCCATCGGATACGCAGTATTTT.

This clonotype came up a few times. V usage is TRBV6-2 or TRBV6-3 and J usage is TRBJ2-3; TRBD2 agrees at 7 bases. Germline V gene lookup returns CDR1 MNHEY and CDR2 SVGEGT. J gave up 2 bases and V 7 bases, and 12 bases lay outside the gene matches. This CDR3 has 16 amino acids. CDR3 residues: CASTPGQRGYTDTQYF. The DNA of the CDR3 is TGTGCCAGCACCCCAGGGCAGCGGGGTTACACAGATACGCAGTATTTT.

V and J are TRBV7-2 and TRBJ1-2, with D perhaps TRBD1 (5 bases). The CDR3 is 14 amino acids. The germline gives CDR1 SGHTA, CDR2 FQGNSA. V shed 1 base and J shed 8 bases, with 14 bases lying between them. CDR3 DNA sequence: TGTGCCAGCAGCTTAGTCCAGGGAGAAGGGGGCTACACCTTC. Translated, it gives CASSLVQGEGGYTF.

This clonotype was seen a handful of times. The DNA of the CDR3 is TGCAGTGCTAGAGATGATCCCTTCCTAGCGGGAGAGGGGTTGGGGATTGAGCAGTTCTTC. This encodes CSARDDPFLAGEGLGIEQFF. The chain combines TRBV20-1 with TRBJ2-1; 10 nucleotides match TRBD2. V was pared by 0 bases and J by 9 bases, with 23 bases of the junction left unmatched. CDR3 size: 20 residues. Germline-derived CDR1 and CDR2 are DFQATT and SNEGSKA (reference sequence).

The rearrangement links TRBV6-6 to TRBJ2-2, with 9 bases identical to TRBD1. With V trimmed by 9 bases and J by 6 bases, 5 bases remained unmatched. The V gene's germline CDR1 is MNHNY and CDR2 SVGAGI (reference sequence). This CDR3 contains 13 residues. DNA of the CDR3: TGTGCCAGTGGGACAGGGTGGGCCGGGGAGCTGTTTTTT. Protein sequence: CASGTGWAGELFF.

This clonotype showed up just a few times. The chain uses TRBV27 and TRBJ1-3; tentative D call: TRBD1 (6 bases). The CDR3 has 15 amino acids. The V end lost 2 bases, the J end lost 0 bases, and 8 bases lay between the germline ends. The germline V gene has CDR1 MNHEY and CDR2 SMNVEV (reference sequence). The CDR3 DNA follows: TGTGCCAGCAGTTTAAACAGGGACTCTGGAAACACCATATATTTT. It codes for CASSLNRDSGNTIYF.

This clonotype came up once. This chain connects TRBV19 to TRBJ1-5, with 8 bases identical to TRBD1. CDR3 length equals 15 residues. V dropped 5 bases and J dropped 7; count of bases not matched to a gene: 10. CDR1 and CDR2 from the germline V gene are LNHDA and SQIVND (reference sequence). CDR3 residues: CASSATDRGGQPQHF. The CDR3 nucleotides read TGTGCCAGTAGTGCCACCGACAGGGGCGGACAGCCCCAGCATTTT.

A few counts support this clonotype. The chain combines TRBV12-3 or TRBV12-4 with TRBJ1-5; no reliable D call. This CDR3 comprises 13 residues. V lost 5 bases and J lost 5, with 10 bases in between. CDR3 sequence (DNA): TGTGCCAGCAGTCAGACACAAGATCAGCCCCAGCATTTT. It yields the protein CASSQTQDQPQHF.

This clonotype was observed at least ten times. This rearrangement joins TRBV7-8 to TRBJ2-5, with D unresolved. Deletions cut 4 bases from V and 1 base from J, with 7 bases between. Germline-derived CDR1 and CDR2 are SGHVS and FQNEAQ. The CDR3 loop spans 13 amino acids. This chain's CDR3 is CASSYHLQETQYF. The CDR3 bases are TGTGCCAGCAGCTACCACCTCCAAGAGACCCAGTACTTC.

This rearrangement joins TRBV11-2 to TRBJ2-3; D is perhaps TRBD1 or TRBD2 (7 bases each). Between the trimmed V and J ends, which lost 5 bases and 4 bases, there was a span of 19 bases. The CDR3 runs 16 residues. Looked up from germline, CDR1 is SGHAT and CDR2 is FQNNGV. The CDR3 nucleotides are TGTGCCAGCAGCCAGGGGGGGGCAGGGACGGCAGATACGCAGTATTTT. Its translation is CASSQGGAGTADTQYF.

The chain couples TRBV12-3 or TRBV12-4 to TRBJ2-7, with TRBD1 as a possible D gene (5 bases). V was cut by 4 bases and J by 5 bases, with 12 bases left in between. This CDR3 spans 13 amino acids. The CDR3 nucleotides are TGTGCCAGCAGTTGGACAAGCTCTGACGAGCAGTACTTC. It specifies CASSWTSSDEQYF.

The chain couples TRBV4-1 to TRBJ2-7; TRBD1 is a possible D gene (6 bases). The germline V and J ends were trimmed by 4 bases and 1 base, with 17 bases remaining between them. CDR1 and CDR2 (germline): MGHRA, YSYEKL. This CDR3 is built from 16 residues. CDR3 coding DNA: TGCGCCAGCAGCCGGACAGTTTCGACGGGGTCCTACGAGCAGTACTTC. Amino acids: CASSRTVSTGSYEQYF.

The V gene is TRBV20-1, the J gene TRBJ2-3, with 9 bases identical to TRBD2. Trimming cost V 5 bases and J 2 bases; bases outside gene matches: 5. This CDR3 has 14 residues. Per the germline V gene, CDR1 is DFQATT and CDR2 is SNEGSKA (reference sequence). The CDR3, as DNA: TGCAGTGCTGTAGCGGGAGAGATCACAGATACGCAGTATTTT. It translates to CSAVAGEITDTQYF.

The CDR3 nucleotides read TGCGCCAGCAGCCCTCGGACAGGGGTATACTACGAGCAGTACTTC. It codes for CASSPRTGVYYEQYF. V and J are TRBV4-1 and TRBJ2-7; TRBD1 aligns across 9 bases. V lost 4 bases, J lost 3 bases, and 7 bases stayed unmatched. This CDR3 has 15 residues. CDR1 MGHRA and CDR2 YSYEKL come from the germline V gene.

The CDR3 region is CASSQSWQGSGANVLTF. In DNA, the CDR3 is TGTGCCAGCAGCCAAAGTTGGCAGGGTTCTGGGGCCAACGTCCTGACTTTC. This chain connects TRBV4-2 to TRBJ2-6; maybe TRBD1 (5 bases). Trimming took off 2 bases at V and 1 base at J, with 12 bases between the two ends. Germline V gives CDR1 LGHNA, CDR2 YNFKEQ. This CDR3 comprises 17 residues.

The rearrangement joins TRBV20-1 to TRBJ2-5; D might be TRBD2 (6 bases). This CDR3 has 15 residues. The germline V gene encodes CDR1 DFQATT and CDR2 SNEGSKA (reference sequence). The V gene lost 0 bases and the J gene lost 0 bases, with 11 bases spanning the gap. CDR3 protein: CSAREGGTYQETQYF. The CDR3 nucleotides are TGCAGTGCTAGAGAAGGCGGGACGTACCAAGAGACCCAGTACTTC.

This clonotype was counted between two and nine times. This chain joins TRBV2 and TRBJ2-7; 11 bases are shared with TRBD1. The CDR3 runs to 15 residues. J gave up 2 bases and V 4 bases, and 4 bases lay outside the gene matches. CDR1 SNHLY and CDR2 FYNNEI come from the germline V gene. The CDR3: CASSVGQGGAYEQYF. The CDR3 DNA sequence: TGTGCCAGCAGTGTGGGACAGGGGGGGGCCTACGAGCAGTACTTC.

The gene calls are TRBV7-2 and TRBJ2-7, with 7 bases lining up with TRBD2. This CDR3 spans 15 amino acids. The J segment lost 3 bases and the V segment lost 5 bases, leaving 10 bases of the junction unmatched. Looked up from germline, CDR1 is SGHTA and CDR2 is FQGNSA. The CDR3 DNA follows: TGTGCCAGCAGCCCTTACGGTCGGGAGGACTACGAGCAGTACTTC. This translates into CASSPYGREDYEQYF.

This clonotype was observed a few times. The V call is TRBV12-3 or TRBV12-4, the J call TRBJ1-1, with D perhaps TRBD1 (6 bases). CDR3 length: 15 residues. V lost 2 bases to trimming and J lost 4 bases, with 14 bases between them. The CDR3 nucleotides are TGTGCCAGCAGTTTAACCCACAGGGAGGCCACTGAAGCTTTCTTT. Amino acid sequence: CASSLTHREATEAFF.

The sample holds many counts of this clonotype. The chain joins TRBV7-2 to TRBJ2-7; 7 nucleotides align to TRBD2. The V and J ends lost 5 bases and 3 bases, in that order; junction bases with no gene match: 7. The CDR3 has 14 amino acids. Germline CDR1 and CDR2: SGHTA and FQGNSA. DNA of the CDR3: TGTGCCAGCAGCCGGAGCGGGGACCTCTACGAGCAGTACTTC. This codes for CASSRSGDLYEQYF.

The chain uses TRBV7-6 and TRBJ1-5, with D maybe TRBD1 (5 bases). Trimming removed 2 bases from V and 10 bases from J, with 12 bases in between. The germline V gene encodes CDR1 SGHVS and CDR2 FNYEAQ. The CDR3 totals 13 residues. The CDR3: CASSLQGVSPQHF. CDR3 bases: TGTGCCAGCAGCTTACAGGGTGTCAGCCCCCAGCATTTT.

The sample holds many counts of this clonotype. The chain couples TRBV7-2 to TRBJ2-3; D ambiguous. Germline CDR1 is SGHTA and CDR2 is FQGNSA. The length of the CDR3 is 15 residues. Trimming left V 2 bases short and J 0 bases short, with 9 bases between. The CDR3 DNA sequence: TGTGCCAGCAGCTTACACCGAGCTAGCACAGATACGCAGTATTTT. The encoded protein is CASSLHRASTDTQYF.

This clonotype occurred many times. J is TRBJ2-1 and V is TRBV7-2; 14 bases match TRBD2. In germline, CDR1 is SGHTA, CDR2 FQGNSA. The CDR3 is 16 amino acids. The V and J ends lost 5 bases and 5 bases, in that order; junction bases with no gene match: 5. The CDR3 loop is CASSGKGLAGDNEQFF. CDR3 in DNA: TGTGCCAGCAGCGGGAAGGGACTAGCGGGAGACAATGAGCAGTTCTTC. Supplemented by reference TRBV7-2 and TRBJ2-1, the full variable domain reads GAGVSQSPSNKVTEKGKDVELRCDPISGHTALYWYRQSLGQGLEFLIYFQGNSAPDKSGLPSDRFSAERTGGSVSTLTIQRTQQEDSAVYLCASSGKGLAGDNEQFFGPGTRLTVL.

This clonotype showed up just a few times. In nucleotides, the CDR3 is TGCGCCAGCAGCCCCCGACTCGGGACTAGCGGGAGGGATAGCTCCTACAATGAGCAGTTCTTC. This gives the protein CASSPRLGTSGRDSSYNEQFF. V usage is TRBV4-1 and J usage is TRBJ2-1; 16 bases are shared with TRBD2. The junction had 12 bases not matched to a gene; V was cut back by 4 bases and J by 0 bases. Germline values: CDR1 MGHRA, CDR2 YSYEKL. The CDR3 extends over 21 amino acids.